The sequence of this T cell receptor (beta chain) was determined in a study of T cells in localized non-small cell lung cancer. As for this clone: What it binds is not known.

Regarding the study as a whole: Detection in adjacent lung was observed for a median 57 of the top 100 tumor clones. Clonality peaked in uninvolved adjacent lung rather than tumor.

From germline, CDR1 is SGHNT and CDR2 YENEEA. The V end was cut by 1 base, the J end by 5 bases, with 20 bases between. This CDR3 comprises 17 residues. Method: immunoSEQ multiplex PCR; TCRdb's copy keeps in-frame clones and lacks some. Of around 1,200 clones in the sample, approximately 21% were seen once. V and J are TRBV11-3 and TRBJ2-5, with a weak D call TRBD2 (7 bases). This receptor was taken from a man between 40 and 69 years old with stage I squamous cell lung carcinoma. The sample here was normal lung tissue next to the tumor, taken before any cancer treatment. CDR3 sequence: CASSLGGLQGIGETQYF. Here the CDR3 DNA reads TGTGCCAGCAGCTTAGGGGGACTACAGGGTATCGGGGAGACCCAGTACTTC.